The 28 T cell receptor beta chains in this list originate from one sample, sequenced in a study of T cells expressing NK-cell markers. Using the 5' RACE reads, TCRdb records one entry per CDR3 protein without DNA. The sample holds about 160,000 distinct CDR3 sequences. The sequencing sample was made of blood T cells: a sorted CD56 or NKG2C T cell subset, CD4+ or CD8+ T cells, or bulk PBMC T cells (not recorded which). The receptors originated from a man aged 18-75 years in good health.

V is TRBV23-1 and J is TRBJ1-5; TCRdb outputs TRBD1, but without DNA this stays unchecked. TRBV23-1 qualifies as an ORF whose function is uncertain. This CDR3 spans 19 amino acids. The CDR3 loop reads CASSQTFLGRGHSNQPQHF.

The rearrangement uses TRBV6-1 and TRBJ2-5; the D call from TCRdb, TRBD1, cannot be confirmed without DNA. Germline V gene sequence: CDR1 MNHNS, CDR2 SASEGT. The CDR3 totals 18 residues. CDR3 amino acids: CASRHPRDRGGELWTQYF.

The chain links TRBV5-4 to TRBJ1-6; TCRdb outputs TRBD1, but without DNA this stays unchecked. Germline values: CDR1 SGHNT, CDR2 YYREEE (reference sequence). The CDR3 length is 14 residues. The CDR3 reads CASSFGGADSPLHF.

This rearrangement joins TRBV5-1 to TRBJ1-5. From germline, CDR1 is SGHRS and CDR2 YFSETQ. The length of the CDR3 is 14 residues. CDR3 residues: CASSLESPTQPQHF.

The chain couples TRBV7-9 to TRBJ2-7; no DNA is available, so the TRBD1 call from TCRdb remains unchecked. The CDR3 loop spans 16 amino acids. The germline CDR1 and CDR2 sequences are SEHNR and FQNEAQ (reference sequence). CDR3 amino acids: CASSSTRTGAIYEQYF.

This rearrangement joins TRBV18 to TRBJ2-7; TCRdb indicates TRBD1, and absent DNA this call remains unverified. The CDR3 has 16 amino acids. Germline CDR1 KGHSH, CDR2 LQKENI. CDR3 amino acids: CASSLIDGPSSYEQYF.

The chain combines TRBV7-6 with TRBJ2-2. Germline CDR1 reads SGHVS; CDR2 reads FNYEAQ. This CDR3 has 16 residues. The CDR3 region is CASSPWPDQITGELFF.

The rearrangement links TRBV27 to TRBJ2-2; TCRdb's assignment of TRBD1 cannot be checked, as there is no DNA. This CDR3 comprises 17 residues. Germline CDR1 and CDR2: MNHEY and SMNVEV (reference sequence). CDR3: CASTRVSGNVGTGELFF.

The chain has TRBV5-5 and TRBJ1-2; TCRdb gives TRBD1 as the D gene, but with no DNA this cannot be confirmed. Germline CDR1 reads SGHKS; CDR2 reads YYEKEE (reference sequence). This CDR3 is built from 15 residues. The CDR3 region is CASRNPGRTLYGYTF.

The V and J genes are TRBV2 and TRBJ2-7; the TCRdb call, TRBD1, lacks DNA for checking. Germline V gene sequence: CDR1 SNHLY, CDR2 FYNNEI. The CDR3 sequence is 14 residues long. The CDR3 reads CARSQLRGNYEQYF.

The chain links TRBV7-9 to TRBJ1-6; TCRdb outputs TRBD1, but without DNA this stays unchecked. The CDR3 consists of 14 residues. Germline V gene sequence: CDR1 SEHNR, CDR2 FQNEAQ (reference sequence). CDR3 sequence reads: CASSPGQSNSPLHF.

The chain carries TRBV11-2 and TRBJ2-2; TCRdb picks TRBD1, but there is no DNA to check that call. Germline loops: CDR1 SGHAT, CDR2 FQNNGV. The CDR3 is 16 amino acids. The CDR3 loop reads CASMSLGIKNTGELFF.

The CDR3 sequence: CASSFSGGEQYF. The chain joins TRBV27 to TRBJ2-7; the D gene TCRdb calls, TRBD2, cannot be checked with no DNA. Germline CDR1 reads MNHEY; CDR2 reads SMNVEV (reference sequence). This CDR3 is built from 12 residues.

This chain joins TRBV7-9 and TRBJ2-1. This CDR3 has 14 amino acids. Germline CDR1 SEHNR, CDR2 FQNEAQ (reference sequence). CDR3 in amino acids: CASSPDFVYNEQFF.

This sequence joins TRBV6-1 and TRBJ1-2. The CDR3 covers 14 residues. Per the germline V gene, CDR1 is MNHNS and CDR2 is SASEGT. The CDR3 protein is CASSVFAGPYGYTF.

The rearrangement joins TRBV13 to TRBJ2-7; TCRdb gives TRBD1 as the D gene, but with no DNA this cannot be confirmed. The CDR3 is made up of 17 amino acids. The germline CDR1 and CDR2 sequences are PRHDT and FYEKMQ (reference sequence). The CDR3 region is CASSLGSRQGAFYEQYF.

The chain uses TRBV11-2 and TRBJ2-3. This CDR3 comprises 12 residues. Germline CDR1 and CDR2: SGHAT and FQNNGV. Here the CDR3 reads CASTRGTDTQYF.

The V call is TRBV12-3 or TRBV12-4, the J call TRBJ1-1; the D call of TRBD1 rests on TCRdb alone, since no DNA is present to check it. The CDR3 has 15 residues. The CDR3 here is CASSLDGGLDTEAFF.

The chain is built from TRBV3-1 and TRBJ1-5; TCRdb gives TRBD1 as the D gene, but with no DNA this cannot be confirmed. The CDR3 totals 14 residues. Germline CDR1 is LGHDT and CDR2 is YNNKEL (reference sequence). The CDR3 loop is CASSQAGAAQPQHF.

This rearrangement joins TRBV5-1 to TRBJ1-4; TCRdb picks TRBD1, but there is no DNA to check that call. Germline CDR1 and CDR2: SGHRS and YFSETQ. The CDR3 is made up of 15 amino acids. The CDR3 region is CASSFRDREDEKLFF.

The rearrangement uses TRBV7-9 and TRBJ2-7; the D call of TRBD1 rests on TCRdb alone, since no DNA is present to check it. CDR1 is SEHNR and CDR2 is FQNEAQ in the germline V gene (reference sequence). CDR3 length: 15 amino acids. The chain's CDR3 is CASSMTGRYFYEQYF.

The chain employs TRBV6-1 and TRBJ2-7; no DNA is available, so the TRBD2 call from TCRdb remains unchecked. Germline CDR1 reads MNHNS; CDR2 reads SASEGT. The length of the CDR3 is 15 residues. This CDR3 reads CASSPTTSGDYEQYF.

The chain combines TRBV28 with TRBJ1-1. This CDR3 region has 14 residues. Germline CDR1 reads MDHEN; CDR2 reads SYDVKM. The CDR3 sequence is CASSSILEGFEAFF.

This chain connects TRBV24-1 to TRBJ2-1; lacking DNA, the TRBD1 call made by TCRdb goes unchecked. The CDR3 spans 16 residues. Germline values: CDR1 KGHDR, CDR2 SFDVKD. This chain's CDR3 is CATSDADGGSYNEQFF.

The chain couples TRBV11-2 to TRBJ2-1. This CDR3 has 15 residues. Looked up from germline, CDR1 is SGHAT and CDR2 is FQNNGV. CDR3 loop: CASSLSKGFDNEQFF.

The V call is TRBV7-7, the J call TRBJ2-5; TCRdb selects TRBD1, and the lack of DNA leaves this call unchecked. Germline V gene lookup returns CDR1 SSHAT and CDR2 FNYEAQ (reference sequence). The CDR3 spans 13 residues. CDR3 region: CASSQRGEETQYF.

The J gene is TRBJ1-5, the V gene TRBV2. CDR1 SNHLY and CDR2 FYNNEI come from the germline V gene. The CDR3 totals 13 residues. CDR3: CASGPDWSQPQHF. The full variable domain, its missing parts supplied by reference TRBV2 and TRBJ1-5, is EPEVTQTPSHQVTQMGQEVILRCVPISNHLYFYWYRQILGQKVEFLVSFYNNEISEKSEIFDDQFSVERPDGSNFTLKIRSTKLEDSAMYFCASGPDWSQPQHFGDGTRLSIL.

The V gene is TRBV21-1, the J gene TRBJ2-1; lacking DNA, the TRBD2 call made by TCRdb goes unchecked. TRBV21-1 is tagged as a pseudogene. This CDR3 contains 19 residues. The chain's CDR3 is CASSKVSSGGPYSYNEQFF.